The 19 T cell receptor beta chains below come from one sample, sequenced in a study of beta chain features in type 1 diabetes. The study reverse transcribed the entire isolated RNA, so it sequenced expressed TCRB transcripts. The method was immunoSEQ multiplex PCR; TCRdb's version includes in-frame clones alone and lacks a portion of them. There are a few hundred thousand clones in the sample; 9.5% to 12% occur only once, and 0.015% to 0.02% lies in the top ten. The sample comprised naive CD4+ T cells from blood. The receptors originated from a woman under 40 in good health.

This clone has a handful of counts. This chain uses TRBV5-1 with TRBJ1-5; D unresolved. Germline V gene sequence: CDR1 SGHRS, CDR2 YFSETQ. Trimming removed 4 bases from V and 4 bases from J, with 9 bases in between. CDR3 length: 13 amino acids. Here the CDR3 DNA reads TGCGCCAGCAGCACCGACATTAATCAGCCCCAGCATTTT. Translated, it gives CASSTDINQPQHF.

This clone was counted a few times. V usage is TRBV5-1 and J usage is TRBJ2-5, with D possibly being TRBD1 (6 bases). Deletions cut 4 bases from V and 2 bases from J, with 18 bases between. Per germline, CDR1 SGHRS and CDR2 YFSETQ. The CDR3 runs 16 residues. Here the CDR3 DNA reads TGCGCCAGCAGCCTGGATCAGGGGAGCCATCAAGAGACCCAGTACTTC. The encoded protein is CASSLDQGSHQETQYF.

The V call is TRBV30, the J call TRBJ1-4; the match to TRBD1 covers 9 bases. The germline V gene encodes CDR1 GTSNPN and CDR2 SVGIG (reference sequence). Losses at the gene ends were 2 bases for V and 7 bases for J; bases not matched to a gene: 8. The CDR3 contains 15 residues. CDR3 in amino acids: CAWSLQQGASEKLFF. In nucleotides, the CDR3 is TGTGCCTGGAGTTTACAACAGGGGGCGAGTGAAAAACTGTTTTTT.

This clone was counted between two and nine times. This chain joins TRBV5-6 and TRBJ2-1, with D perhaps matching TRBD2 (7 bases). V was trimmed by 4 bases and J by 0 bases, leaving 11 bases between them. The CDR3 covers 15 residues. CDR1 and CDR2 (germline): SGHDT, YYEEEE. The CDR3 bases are TGTGCCAGCAGCAGGGGGGGGAGCTCCTACAATGAGCAGTTCTTC. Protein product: CASSRGGSSYNEQFF. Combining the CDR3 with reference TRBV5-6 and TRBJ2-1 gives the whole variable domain DAGVTQSPTHLIKTRGQQVTLRCSPKSGHDTVSWYQQALGQGPQFIFQYYEEEERQRGNFPDRFSGHQFPNYSSELNVNALLLGDSALYLCASSRGGSSYNEQFFGPGTRLTVL.

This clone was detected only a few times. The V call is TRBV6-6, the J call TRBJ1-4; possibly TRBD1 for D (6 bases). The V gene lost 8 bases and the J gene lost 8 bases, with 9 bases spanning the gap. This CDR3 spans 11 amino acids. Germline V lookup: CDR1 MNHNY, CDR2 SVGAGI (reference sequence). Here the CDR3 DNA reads TGTGCCAGCTACAGGGACGAAAAACTGTTTTTT. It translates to CASYRDEKLFF.

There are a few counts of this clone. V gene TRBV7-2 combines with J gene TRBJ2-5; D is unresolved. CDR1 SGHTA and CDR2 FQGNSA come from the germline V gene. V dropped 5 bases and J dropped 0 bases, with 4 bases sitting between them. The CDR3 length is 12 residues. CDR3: CASSNYQETQYF. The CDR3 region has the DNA TGTGCCAGCAGCAACTACCAAGAGACCCAGTACTTC.

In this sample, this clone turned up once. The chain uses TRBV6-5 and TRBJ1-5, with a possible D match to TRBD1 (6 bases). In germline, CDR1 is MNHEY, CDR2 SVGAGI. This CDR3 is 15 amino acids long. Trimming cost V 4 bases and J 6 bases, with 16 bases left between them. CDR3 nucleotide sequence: TGTGCCAGCAGTTTGGGACAAGGGGATTTTCAGCCCCAGCATTTT. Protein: CASSLGQGDFQPQHF.

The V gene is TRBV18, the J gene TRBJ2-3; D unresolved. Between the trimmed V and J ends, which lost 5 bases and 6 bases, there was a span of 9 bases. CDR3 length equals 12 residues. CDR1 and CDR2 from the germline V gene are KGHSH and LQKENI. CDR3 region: CASSTPVDTQYF. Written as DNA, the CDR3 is TGTGCCAGCTCAACTCCGGTGGATACGCAGTATTTT.

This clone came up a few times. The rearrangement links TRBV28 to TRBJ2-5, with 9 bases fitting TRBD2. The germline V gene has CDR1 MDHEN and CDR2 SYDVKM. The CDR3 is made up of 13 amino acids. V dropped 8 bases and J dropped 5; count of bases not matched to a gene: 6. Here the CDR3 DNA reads TGTGCCAGCGGACTAGCGCGGGGGGAGACCCAGTACTTC. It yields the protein CASGLARGETQYF.

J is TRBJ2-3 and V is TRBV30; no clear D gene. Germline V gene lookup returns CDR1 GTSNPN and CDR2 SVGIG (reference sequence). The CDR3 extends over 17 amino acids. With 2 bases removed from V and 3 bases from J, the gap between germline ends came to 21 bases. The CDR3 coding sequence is TGTGCCTGGAGTTATACCCCTCTGGCGGAGATTACAGATACGCAGTATTTT. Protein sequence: CAWSYTPLAEITDTQYF. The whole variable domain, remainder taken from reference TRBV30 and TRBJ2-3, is SQTIHQWPATLVQPVGSPLSLECTVEGTSNPNLYWYRQAAGRGLQLLFYSVGIGQISSEVPQNLSASRPQDRQFILSSKKLLLSDSGFYLCAWSYTPLAEITDTQYFGPGTRLTVL.

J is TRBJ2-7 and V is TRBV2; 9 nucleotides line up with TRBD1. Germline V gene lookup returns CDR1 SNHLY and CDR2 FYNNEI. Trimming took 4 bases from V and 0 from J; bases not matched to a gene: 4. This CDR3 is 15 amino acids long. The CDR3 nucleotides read TGTGCCAGCAGTGGTAGACAGGGGGACTCCTACGAGCAGTACTTC. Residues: CASSGRQGDSYEQYF.

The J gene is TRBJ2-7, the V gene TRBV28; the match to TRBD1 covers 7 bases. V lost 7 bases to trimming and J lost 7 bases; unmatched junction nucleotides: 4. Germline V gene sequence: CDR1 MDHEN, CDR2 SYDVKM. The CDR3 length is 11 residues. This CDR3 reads CASTTGWEQYF. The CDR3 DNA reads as TGTGCCAGCACGACAGGGTGGGAGCAGTACTTC.

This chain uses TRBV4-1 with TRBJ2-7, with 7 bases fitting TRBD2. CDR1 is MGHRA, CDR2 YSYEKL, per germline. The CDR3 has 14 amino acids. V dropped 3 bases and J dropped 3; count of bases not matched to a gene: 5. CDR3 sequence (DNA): TGCGCCAGCAGCCAGCGGGAGTCCTACTACGAGCAGTACTTC. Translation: CASSQRESYYEQYF.

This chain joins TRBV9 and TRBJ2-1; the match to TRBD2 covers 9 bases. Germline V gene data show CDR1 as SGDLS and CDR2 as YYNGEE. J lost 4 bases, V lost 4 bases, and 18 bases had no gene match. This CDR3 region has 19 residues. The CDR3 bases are TGTGCCAGCAGCCCCCGTATGGCCCGGGGACTAGCAGAGTACAATGAGCAGTTCTTC. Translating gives CASSPRMARGLAEYNEQFF.

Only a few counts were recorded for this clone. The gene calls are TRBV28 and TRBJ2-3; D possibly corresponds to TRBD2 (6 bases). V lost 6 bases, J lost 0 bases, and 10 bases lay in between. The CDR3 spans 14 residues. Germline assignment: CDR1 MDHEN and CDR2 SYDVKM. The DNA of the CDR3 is TGTGCCAGCAGCCGGAGCGGGAGCACAGATACGCAGTATTTT. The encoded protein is CASSRSGSTDTQYF.

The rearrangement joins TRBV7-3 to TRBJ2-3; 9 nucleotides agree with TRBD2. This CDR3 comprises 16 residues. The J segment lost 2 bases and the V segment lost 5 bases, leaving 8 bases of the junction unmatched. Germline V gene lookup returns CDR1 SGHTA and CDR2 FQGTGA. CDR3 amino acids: CASSPGTSKTTDTQYF. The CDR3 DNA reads TGTGCCAGCAGCCCGGGGACTAGCAAAACCACAGATACGCAGTATTTT. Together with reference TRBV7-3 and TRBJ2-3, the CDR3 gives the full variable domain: GAGVSQTPSNKVTEKGKYVELRCDPISGHTALYWYRQSLGQGPEFLIYFQGTGAADDSGLPNDRFFAVRPEGSVSTLKIQRTERGDSAVYLCASSPGTSKTTDTQYFGPGTRLTVL.

CDR3 nucleotide sequence: TGTGCCAGCAGTTTTCTGATGGGGGGGAACATTCAGTACTTC. It specifies CASSFLMGGNIQYF. This chain links TRBV27 with TRBJ2-4; 7 nucleotides match TRBD2. CDR3 size: 14 residues. CDR1 is MNHEY and CDR2 is SMNVEV in the germline V gene (reference sequence). Losses at the gene ends were 3 bases for V and 7 bases for J; bases not matched to a gene: 6.

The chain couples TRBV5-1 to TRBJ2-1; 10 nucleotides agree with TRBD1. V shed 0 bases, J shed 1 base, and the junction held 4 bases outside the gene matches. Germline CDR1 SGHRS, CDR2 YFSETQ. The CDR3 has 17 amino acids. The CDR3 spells CASSLEPGQGSYNEQFF. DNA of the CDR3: TGCGCCAGCAGCTTGGAACCGGGACAGGGGTCCTACAATGAGCAGTTCTTC.

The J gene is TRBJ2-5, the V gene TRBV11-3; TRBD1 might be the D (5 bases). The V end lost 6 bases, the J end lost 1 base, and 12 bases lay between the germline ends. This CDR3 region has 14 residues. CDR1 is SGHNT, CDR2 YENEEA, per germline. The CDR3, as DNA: TGTGCCAGCAGGTACACAGGTCGCCAAGAGACCCAGTACTTC. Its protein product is CASRYTGRQETQYF.